This T cell receptor (beta chain) was recorded in a study of blood T cell repertoires in COVID-19. Across the whole study: Acute and convalescent COVID-19 samples came from the United States, Italy and Spain. Sources were T cells, B-cell-depleted T cells, or PBMCs; the material itself was cDNA or gDNA.

As processed by the authors: Reference gene primer amplification in the assay estimated nucleated cell counts. Assay: immunoSEQ multiplex PCR; the TCRdb copy retains only in-frame clones and omits some. That table is the source of V, J and clone size, and D and trimming were worked out from the DNA. The table lists fewer than 650,000 clones, 85% to 90% of them singletons. Enrolled during active infection, Seattle patients were then followed longitudinally. CDR1 and CDR2 (germline): PRHDT, FYEKMQ (reference sequence). The V gene end was trimmed by 4 bases and the J gene end by 5 bases; junction bases not matched to a gene: 9. The CDR3 contains 15 residues.

The material sequenced was peripheral blood. The clonotype originates from a woman between 50 and 59 years old with COVID-19, enrolled during active disease. The rearrangement joins TRBV13 to TRBJ2-7; TRBD1 aligns across 9 bases. CDR3 residues: CASSSLGQGHHEQYF. The CDR3 DNA reads as TGTGCCAGCAGCTCGCTCGGACAGGGGCACCACGAGCAGTACTTC.